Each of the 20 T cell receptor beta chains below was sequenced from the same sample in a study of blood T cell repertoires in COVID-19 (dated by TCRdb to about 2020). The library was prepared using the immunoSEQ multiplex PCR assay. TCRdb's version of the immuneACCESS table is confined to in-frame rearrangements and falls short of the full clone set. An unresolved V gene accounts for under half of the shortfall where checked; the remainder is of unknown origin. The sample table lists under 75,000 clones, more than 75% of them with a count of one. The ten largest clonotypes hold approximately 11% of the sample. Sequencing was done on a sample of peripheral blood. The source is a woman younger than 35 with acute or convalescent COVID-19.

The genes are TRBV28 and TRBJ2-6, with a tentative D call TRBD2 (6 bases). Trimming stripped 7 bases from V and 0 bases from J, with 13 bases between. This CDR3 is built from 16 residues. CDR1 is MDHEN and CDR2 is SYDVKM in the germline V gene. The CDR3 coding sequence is TGTGCCAGCAAGGAGGGGAGCGTCTCTGGGGCCAACGTCCTGACTTTC. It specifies CASKEGSVSGANVLTF.

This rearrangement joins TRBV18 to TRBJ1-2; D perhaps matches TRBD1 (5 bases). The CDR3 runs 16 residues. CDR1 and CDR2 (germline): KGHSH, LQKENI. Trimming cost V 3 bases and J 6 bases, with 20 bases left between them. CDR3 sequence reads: CASSPLPDRRGNGYTF. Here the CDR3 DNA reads TGTGCCAGCTCACCCCTCCCCGACAGAAGAGGAAATGGCTACACCTTC.

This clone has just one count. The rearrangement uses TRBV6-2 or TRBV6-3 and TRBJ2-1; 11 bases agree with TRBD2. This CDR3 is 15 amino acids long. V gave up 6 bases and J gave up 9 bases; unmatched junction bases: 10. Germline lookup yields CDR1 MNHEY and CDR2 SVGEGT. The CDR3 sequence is CASSQELAGVSEQFF. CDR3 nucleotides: TGTGCCAGCAGCCAGGAACTAGCGGGAGTAAGTGAGCAGTTCTTC.

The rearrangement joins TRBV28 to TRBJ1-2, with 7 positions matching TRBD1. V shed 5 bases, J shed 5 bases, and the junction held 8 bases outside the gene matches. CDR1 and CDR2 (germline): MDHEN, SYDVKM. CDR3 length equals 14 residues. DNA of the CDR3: TGTGCCAGCAGTGCAGACAGGGTAATATATGGCTACACCTTC. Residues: CASSADRVIYGYTF.

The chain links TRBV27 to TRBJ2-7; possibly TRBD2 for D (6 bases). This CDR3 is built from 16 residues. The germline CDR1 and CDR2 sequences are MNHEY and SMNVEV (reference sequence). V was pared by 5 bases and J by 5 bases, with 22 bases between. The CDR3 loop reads CASSPTLTGTYDEQYF. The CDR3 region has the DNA TGTGCCAGCAGTCCCACCCTGACCGGGACTTACGACGAGCAGTACTTC.

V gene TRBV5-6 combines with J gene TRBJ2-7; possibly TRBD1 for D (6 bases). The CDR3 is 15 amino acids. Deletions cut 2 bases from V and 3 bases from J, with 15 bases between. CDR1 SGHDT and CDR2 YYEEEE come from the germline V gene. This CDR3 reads CASSFNQGTDYEQYF. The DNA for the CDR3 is TGTGCCAGCAGCTTTAACCAGGGGACGGACTACGAGCAGTACTTC.

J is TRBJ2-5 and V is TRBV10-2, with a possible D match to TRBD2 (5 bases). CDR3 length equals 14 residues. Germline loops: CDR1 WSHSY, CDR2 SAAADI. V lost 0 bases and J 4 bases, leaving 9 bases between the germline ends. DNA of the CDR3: TGCGCCAGCAGTGAGTCGAGGGTGCGAGAGACCCAGTACTTC. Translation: CASSESRVRETQYF.

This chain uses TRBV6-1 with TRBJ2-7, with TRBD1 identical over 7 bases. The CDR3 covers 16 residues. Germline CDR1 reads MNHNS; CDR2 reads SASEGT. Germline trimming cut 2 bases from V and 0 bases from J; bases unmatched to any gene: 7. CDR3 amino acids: CASSESGDRYSYEQYF. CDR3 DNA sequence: TGTGCCAGCAGTGAATCCGGGGACAGATACTCCTACGAGCAGTACTTC.

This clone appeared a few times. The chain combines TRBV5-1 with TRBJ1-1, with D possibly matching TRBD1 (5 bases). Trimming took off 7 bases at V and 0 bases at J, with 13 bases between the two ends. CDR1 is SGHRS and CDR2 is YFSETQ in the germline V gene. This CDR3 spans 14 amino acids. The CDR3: CASQGTSMNTEAFF. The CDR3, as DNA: TGCGCCAGCCAGGGTACCAGCATGAACACTGAAGCTTTCTTT.

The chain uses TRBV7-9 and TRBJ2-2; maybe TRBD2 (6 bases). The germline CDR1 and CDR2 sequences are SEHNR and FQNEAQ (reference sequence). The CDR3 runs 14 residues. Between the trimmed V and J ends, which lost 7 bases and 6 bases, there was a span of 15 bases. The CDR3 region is CASTTPSAPGELFF. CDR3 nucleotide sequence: TGTGCCAGCACAACACCTAGCGCCCCCGGGGAGCTGTTTTTT.

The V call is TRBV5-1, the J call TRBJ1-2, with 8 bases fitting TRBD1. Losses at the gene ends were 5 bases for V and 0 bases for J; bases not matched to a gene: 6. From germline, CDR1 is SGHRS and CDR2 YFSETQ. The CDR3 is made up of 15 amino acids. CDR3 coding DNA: TGCGCCAGCAGGGGACAGGACTCATCTAACTATGGCTACACCTTC. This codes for CASRGQDSSNYGYTF.

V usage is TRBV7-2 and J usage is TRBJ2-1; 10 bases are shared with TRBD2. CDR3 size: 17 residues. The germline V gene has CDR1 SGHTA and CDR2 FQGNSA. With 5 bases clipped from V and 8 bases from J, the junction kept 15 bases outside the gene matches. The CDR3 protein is CASSPAPSGRAEYEQFF. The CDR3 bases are TGTGCCAGCAGCCCAGCACCGAGCGGGAGGGCCGAGTATGAGCAGTTCTTC.

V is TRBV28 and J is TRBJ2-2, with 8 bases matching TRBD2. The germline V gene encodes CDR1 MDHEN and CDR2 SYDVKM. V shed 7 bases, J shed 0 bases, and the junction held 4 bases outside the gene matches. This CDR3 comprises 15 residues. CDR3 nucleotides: TGTGCCAGCATCCTCGGGGGGGCGAACACCGGGGAGCTGTTTTTT. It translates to CASILGGANTGELFF.

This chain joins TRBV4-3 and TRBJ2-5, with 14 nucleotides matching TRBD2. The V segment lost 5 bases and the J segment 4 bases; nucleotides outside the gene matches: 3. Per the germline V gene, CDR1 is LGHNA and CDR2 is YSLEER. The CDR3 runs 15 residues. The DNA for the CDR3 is TGCGCCAGCAGCGGGGGACTAGCGGGAGCAGAGACCCAGTACTTC. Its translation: CASSGGLAGAETQYF.

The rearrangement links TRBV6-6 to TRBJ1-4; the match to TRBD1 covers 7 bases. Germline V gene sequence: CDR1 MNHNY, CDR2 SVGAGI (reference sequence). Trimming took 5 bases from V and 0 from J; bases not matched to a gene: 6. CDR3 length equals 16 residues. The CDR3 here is CASSTQGTATNEKLFF. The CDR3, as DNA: TGTGCCAGCAGTACCCAAGGGACAGCAACTAATGAAAAACTGTTTTTT.

CDR3 sequence reads: CASSNSGTGGQETQYF. As DNA, the CDR3 is TGTGCCAGCAGCAACTCCGGGACAGGGGGCCAAGAGACCCAGTACTTC. The chain recombines TRBV7-2 with TRBJ2-5; TRBD1 matches 11 bases. V was clipped by 5 bases and J by 1 base; unmatched bases: 6. CDR1 and CDR2 (germline): SGHTA, FQGNSA. The CDR3 totals 16 residues. The full variable domain, with the rest looked up from reference TRBV7-2 and TRBJ2-5, is GAGVSQSPSNKVTEKGKDVELRCDPISGHTALYWYRQSLGQGLEFLIYFQGNSAPDKSGLPSDRFSAERTGGSVSTLTIQRTQQEDSAVYLCASSNSGTGGQETQYFGPGTRLLVL.

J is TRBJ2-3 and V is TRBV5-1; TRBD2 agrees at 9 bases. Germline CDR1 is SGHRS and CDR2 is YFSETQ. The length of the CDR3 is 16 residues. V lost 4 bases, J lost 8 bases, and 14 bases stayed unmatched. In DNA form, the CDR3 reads TGCGCCAGCAGCGCCCGGCTAGCGGGGTCCTCCCCTACGCAGTATTTT. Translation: CASSARLAGSSPTQYF.

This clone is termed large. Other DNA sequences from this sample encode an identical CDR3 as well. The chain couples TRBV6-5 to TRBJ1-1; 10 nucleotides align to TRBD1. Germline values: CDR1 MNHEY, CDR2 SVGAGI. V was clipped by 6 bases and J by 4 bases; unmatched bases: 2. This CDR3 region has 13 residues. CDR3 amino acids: CASRRQGATEAFF. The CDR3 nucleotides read TGTGCCAGCAGAAGACAGGGGGCCACTGAAGCTTTCTTT.

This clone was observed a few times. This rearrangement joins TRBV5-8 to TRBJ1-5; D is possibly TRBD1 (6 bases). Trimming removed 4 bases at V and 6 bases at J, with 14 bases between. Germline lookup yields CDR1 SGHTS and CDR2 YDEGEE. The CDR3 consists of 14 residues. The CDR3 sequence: CASSRGGGGQPQHF. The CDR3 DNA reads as TGTGCCAGCAGCAGGGGAGGGGGAGGTCAGCCCCAGCATTTT.

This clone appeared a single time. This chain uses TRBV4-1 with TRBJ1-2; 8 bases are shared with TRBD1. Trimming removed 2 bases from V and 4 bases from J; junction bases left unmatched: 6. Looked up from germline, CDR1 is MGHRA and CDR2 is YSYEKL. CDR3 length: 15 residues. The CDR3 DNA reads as TGCGCCAGCAGCCAACCGCAGGGGGCCCTCTATGGCTACACCTTC. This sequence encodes CASSQPQGALYGYTF.